This is a list of T cell receptor beta chains from one sample in a study of graft-versus-host responses after intestinal transplantation. Profiling relied on immunoSEQ multiplex PCR, and the TCRdb table lists in-frame clones only, not all of them. The table lists roughly 89,000 clones, about 90% of them singletons. The antigens of these receptors remain unknown. This specimen was unstimulated CD4+ T cells sorted from spleen or lymph node cells, taken before intestinal transplant. These receptors came from a human donor who received an intestinal transplant. Both conserved end residues are part of each CDR3. D genes are given only for firm matches. The listing skips clone size in some rows; elsewhere it reads once, few, many or a size class.

TRBV19	TRBD1	TRBJ2-7	-	CASSRFGTGLYEQYF	TGTGCCAGTAGTCGGTTTGGGACAGGACTCTACGAGCAGTACTTC
TRBV21-1	-	TRBJ1-5	-	CGWNRSGPQHF	TGTGGTTGGAACAGGTCTGGGCCCCAGCATTTT
TRBV30	-	TRBJ1-5	-	CAWSLDGNQPQHF	TGTGCCTGGAGTCTAGACGGCAATCAGCCCCAGCATTTT
TRBV30	-	TRBJ2-7	-	CAWDRPGQFTYEQYF	TGTGCCTGGGACCGCCCCGGACAGTTCACCTACGAGCAGTACTTC
TRBV27	TRBD1	TRBJ1-2	-	CASSGTALNNYGYTF	TGTGCCAGCAGTGGGACAGCCCTAAACAACTATGGCTACACCTTC
TRBV15	TRBD2	TRBJ2-7	once	CATSRDFRRLADSYEQYF	TGTGCCACCAGCAGAGATTTTCGGCGACTAGCGGATTCCTACGAGCAGTACTTC
TRBV27	TRBD1	TRBJ1-2	-	CASSLPGGGGYTF	TGTGCCAGCAGTTTACCAGGGGGTGGAGGCTACACCTTC
TRBV7-9	TRBD2	TRBJ2-1	-	CASSLALAGGSEQFF	TGTGCCAGCAGCTTAGCCCTAGCGGGTGGTAGTGAGCAGTTCTTC
TRBV5-1	TRBD2	TRBJ2-1	-	CASSTLAGIREQFF	TGCGCCAGCAGCACACTAGCGGGAATACGTGAGCAGTTCTTC
TRBV11-2	TRBD2	TRBJ2-5	-	CASSSPGGLSFQETQYF	TGTGCCAGCAGCTCACCGGGGGGATTGTCGTTCCAAGAGACCCAGTACTTC
TRBV11-3	-	TRBJ1-1	-	CASSLGEDRLNTEAFF	TGTGCCAGCAGCTTAGGAGAAGACAGGTTGAACACTGAAGCTTTCTTT
TRBV5-1	-	TRBJ1-2	-	CASSLAQGNRGYGYTF	TGCGCCAGCAGCTTGGCCCAGGGAAATCGCGGCTATGGCTACACCTTC
TRBV7-3	-	TRBJ2-3	-	CASSLVEGGTDTQYF	TGTGCCAGCAGCTTAGTTGAGGGCGGCACAGATACGCAGTATTTT
TRBV7-3	-	TRBJ2-2	-	CASSFPRGELFF	TGTGCCAGCAGCTTCCCCCGCGGGGAGCTGTTTTTT
TRBV29-1	TRBD2	TRBJ2-1	-	CSVEGGGGAYNEQFF	TGCAGCGTTGAAGGCGGCGGGGGGGCATACAATGAGCAGTTCTTC
TRBV28	-	TRBJ1-1	-	CASIPLAGEAFF	TGTGCCAGCATCCCACTGGCGGGTGAAGCTTTCTTT
TRBV4-2	-	TRBJ1-3	-	CASSQDKTPGSGNTIYF	TGTGCCAGCAGCCAAGATAAAACTCCGGGCTCTGGAAACACCATATATTTT
TRBV5-6	TRBD2	TRBJ2-1	-	CASSPGLAGASSYNEQFF	TGTGCCAGCAGCCCGGGACTAGCGGGGGCCAGCTCCTACAATGAGCAGTTCTTC
TRBV7-2	-	TRBJ2-1	-	CASSPRGSEHNEQFF	TGTGCCAGCAGCCCGCGGGGTAGCGAGCACAATGAGCAGTTCTTC
TRBV6-1	TRBD1	TRBJ1-5	-	CASSEAGDRVRGNQPQHF	TGTGCCAGCAGTGAAGCCGGGGACAGGGTTAGGGGCAATCAGCCCCAGCATTTT
TRBV18	TRBD1	TRBJ1-6	-	CASSQGQAYSPLHF	TGTGCCAGCTCACAGGGACAGGCGTATTCACCCCTCCACTTT
TRBV7-9	-	TRBJ1-4	-	CASSRAQGGEKLFF	TGTGCCAGCAGCCGAGCACAGGGTGGAGAAAAACTGTTTTTT
TRBV28	TRBD1	TRBJ1-2	once	CASRTTGWGYTF	TGTGCCAGCAGGACGACAGGGTGGGGCTACACCTTC
TRBV6-6	TRBD1	TRBJ2-1	-	CASTRDRAYNEQFF	TGTGCCAGCACCCGGGACAGGGCCTACAATGAGCAGTTCTTC
TRBV23-1	TRBD1	TRBJ2-1	-	CASSQSEGTVPYNEQFF	TGCGCCAGCAGTCAATCCGAGGGGACAGTCCCCTACAATGAGCAGTTCTTC
TRBV18	-	TRBJ2-7	-	CASSPGGYEQYF	TGTGCCAGCTCACCAGGAGGCTACGAGCAGTACTTC
TRBV10-3	-	TRBJ2-7	-	CAISVQSNYEQYF	TGTGCCATCAGTGTACAGTCAAACTACGAGCAGTACTTC
TRBV10-3	-	TRBJ1-1	-	CAARGSENTEAFF	TGTGCCGCCAGGGGAAGTGAGAACACTGAAGCTTTCTTT
TRBV10-3	TRBD2	TRBJ2-5	-	CAISESFSGIQETQYF	TGTGCCATCAGTGAGTCTTTTAGCGGGATTCAAGAGACCCAGTACTTC
TRBV5-1	-	TRBJ2-7	-	CASSLNHRVSYEQYF	TGCGCCAGCAGCTTGAACCACAGGGTATCCTACGAGCAGTACTTC
TRBV6-6	-	TRBJ2-5	-	CASSYRGLQETQYF	TGTGCCAGCAGTTATCGCGGTTTACAAGAGACCCAGTACTTC
TRBV11-3	TRBD2	TRBJ2-1	-	CASSQEGLAGVEQFF	TGTGCCAGCAGCCAAGAGGGGCTAGCGGGGGTCGAGCAGTTCTTC
TRBV25-1	-	TRBJ2-3	-	CASSVPGTMGHTQYF	TGTGCCAGCAGTGTGCCCGGGACAATGGGACATACGCAGTATTTT
TRBV28	TRBD2	TRBJ2-7	-	CASSLTGRRTYEQYF	TGTGCCAGCAGTTTAACCGGGAGGCGAACCTACGAGCAGTACTTC
TRBV28	TRBD2	TRBJ2-2	-	CASSFASGAGELFF	TGTGCCAGCAGTTTCGCTAGCGGCGCCGGGGAGCTGTTTTTT
TRBV7-2	-	TRBJ2-5	-	CASSFFRETQYF	TGTGCCAGCAGCTTCTTCAGGGAGACCCAGTACTTC
TRBV5-1	-	TRBJ1-6	-	CASSFGGADSPLHF	TGCGCCAGCAGCTTTGGGGGCGCGGATTCACCCCTCCACTTT
TRBV7-9	TRBD1	TRBJ2-6	-	CASSSQGDRANVLTF	TGTGCCAGCAGCTCACAGGGGGATAGGGCCAACGTCCTGACTTTC
TRBV7-6	-	TRBJ2-7	-	CASSQTPDSLYEQYF	TGTGCCAGCAGTCAAACCCCGGACAGCCTTTACGAGCAGTACTTC
TRBV5-4	TRBD1	TRBJ1-2	-	CASSGDRGGQGQIGRYGYTF	TGTGCCAGCAGCGGGGACAGGGGTGGGCAAGGCCAAATCGGGCGCTATGGCTACACCTTC
TRBV30	TRBD2	TRBJ2-7	-	CAWKLTSGTYEQYF	TGTGCCTGGAAACTGACTAGCGGGACCTACGAGCAGTACTTC
TRBV5-1	TRBD1	TRBJ1-2	few	CASSYSPGQGAYGYTF	TGCGCCAGCAGCTACTCCCCGGGACAGGGGGCCTATGGCTACACCTTC
TRBV5-1	TRBD2	TRBJ2-7	once	CASSEGTSGGGYEQYF	TGCGCCAGCAGCGAAGGGACTAGCGGGGGTGGATACGAGCAGTACTTC
TRBV5-4	TRBD2	TRBJ2-5	-	CATSPSGVQETQYF	TGTGCCACCTCACCTAGCGGGGTCCAAGAGACCCAGTACTTC
TRBV5-4	-	TRBJ2-1	-	CASSLDSRGYNEQFF	TGTGCCAGCAGCTTGGACTCTAGAGGCTACAATGAGCAGTTCTTC
TRBV4-2	-	TRBJ1-1	-	CASSRGGDDTEAFF	TGTGCCAGCAGTCGGGGGGGGGACGACACTGAAGCTTTCTTT
TRBV7-2	-	TRBJ1-2	-	CASSLYTRDTVFYGYTF	TGTGCCAGCAGCTTATACACCCGGGACACCGTTTTCTATGGCTACACCTTC
TRBV5-1	TRBD1	TRBJ2-7	once	CASSLAGTGGYEQYF	TGCGCCAGCAGCTTGGCCGGGACAGGGGGCTACGAGCAGTACTTC
TRBV6-5	-	TRBJ1-3	few	CASSRTDSGNTIYF	TGTGCCAGCAGCCGCACAGACTCTGGAAACACCATATATTTT
TRBV6-5	-	TRBJ2-7	few	CASSPNRDFTYEQYF	TGTGCCAGCAGCCCAAACCGGGACTTTACTTACGAGCAGTACTTC
TRBV5-1	TRBD2	TRBJ2-3	-	CASSALAGGADTQYF	TGCGCCAGCAGCGCGCTAGCGGGAGGGGCAGATACGCAGTATTTT
TRBV7-3	TRBD2	TRBJ2-1	-	CASSSPGGPGNEQFF	TGTGCCAGCAGCTCCCCGGGGGGGCCAGGCAATGAGCAGTTCTTC
TRBV5-5	-	TRBJ1-4	-	CASSAEIHNEKLFF	TGTGCCAGCAGCGCGGAGATACATAATGAAAAACTGTTTTTT
TRBV6-1	TRBD2	TRBJ2-1	-	CASSHTSGRWSFF	TGTGCCAGCAGTCATACTAGCGGCAGGTGGTCGTTCTTC
TRBV5-8	-	TRBJ2-7	-	CASSLAPSLYEQYF	TGTGCCAGCAGCTTGGCCCCTAGCCTCTACGAGCAGTACTTC
TRBV30	TRBD1	TRBJ2-3	-	CAWSVGRTGGALDTQYF	TGTGCCTGGAGTGTCGGGAGGACAGGGGGCGCGTTAGATACGCAGTATTTT
TRBV2	-	TRBJ2-3	-	CASITGESTDTQYF	TGTGCCAGCATAACGGGGGAAAGCACAGATACGCAGTATTTT
TRBV5-1	-	TRBJ2-7	-	CASSLAGTGHEQYF	TGCGCCAGCAGCTTGGCCGGAACAGGGCACGAGCAGTACTTC
TRBV14	TRBD1	TRBJ1-1	-	CASSRRLGTENTEAFF	TGTGCCAGCAGCAGACGTTTGGGGACAGAGAACACTGAAGCTTTCTTT